The present T cell receptor beta chain was sequenced within a study of T-cell reconstitution after alpha-beta-depleted transplantation in children. This clonotype appeared many times. What it binds is unknown. For TCRbeta, the library was prepared with unique molecular identifiers. TCRdb re-called the PCR reads through MiXCR, storing one row per CDR3 protein. This sample carries around 180,000 distinct CDR3 sequences, over 8.5% of them seen once, and the ten largest clones take roughly 13%. Findings of the study overall: At day 60, the high TCRbeta diversity found in some patients originated from recipient T cells and thymic progenitors that had survived. Newly generated T cells supplied most T-cell counts and diversity one year post-transplant.

Trimming stripped 5 bases from V and 0 bases from J, with 11 bases between. Germline CDR1 is DFQATT and CDR2 is SNEGSKA (reference sequence). This CDR3 contains 13 residues. Sample: PBMCs, taken before TCRalphabeta/CD19-depleted stem cell transplant. The origin of this receptor is a boy younger than 10 with acute myeloid leukemia, due to receive a stem cell transplant. The chain carries TRBV20-1 and TRBJ2-7; D possibly corresponds to TRBD1 (5 bases). The CDR3 DNA sequence: TGCAGTGCTGGGGCTCGGGCCTCCTACGAGCAGTACTTC. It yields the protein CSAGARASYEQYF.